The entry below describes one T cell receptor (beta chain). What it binds is not known. Pools of viral peptides were used by the ViraFEST assay to expand antigen-specific CD4+ T cells ahead of sequencing. Following culture for around 10 days, CD4+ T cells were isolated. Participants got two doses of BNT162b2 or mRNA-1273 vaccine. These data are taken from a study of vaccination effects on CD4 cells after COVID-19. Notes on the study in general: Healthy vaccine recipients' vaccine-induced clones were almost all SARS-CoV-2 mono-reactive. Both infection-induced and vaccine-induced clones contracted markedly at late post-vaccination timepoints.

Trimming shortened V by 6 bases and J by 11 bases, and 13 bases separated the two germline ends. The CDR3 runs to 11 residues. Clones were sequenced by immunoSEQ multiplex PCR, and TCRdb holds only the in-frame ones, with some missing. The sample yields some 29,000 clones, 60% to 75% seen once. The source is a human donor who received a COVID-19 vaccine. Sample: CD4+ T cells from PBMCs cultured with HCoV-OC43 spike peptides, taken after COVID-19 vaccination. Noted subset: HCoV-OC43 spike overlapping peptide pool stimulation. V and J are TRBV12-3 or TRBV12-4 and TRBJ1-1; D is possibly TRBD1 (6 bases). CDR3 sequence (DNA): TGTGCCAGCAGCAAACAGGGTCGGGCTTTCTTT. Protein sequence: CASSKQGRAFF.